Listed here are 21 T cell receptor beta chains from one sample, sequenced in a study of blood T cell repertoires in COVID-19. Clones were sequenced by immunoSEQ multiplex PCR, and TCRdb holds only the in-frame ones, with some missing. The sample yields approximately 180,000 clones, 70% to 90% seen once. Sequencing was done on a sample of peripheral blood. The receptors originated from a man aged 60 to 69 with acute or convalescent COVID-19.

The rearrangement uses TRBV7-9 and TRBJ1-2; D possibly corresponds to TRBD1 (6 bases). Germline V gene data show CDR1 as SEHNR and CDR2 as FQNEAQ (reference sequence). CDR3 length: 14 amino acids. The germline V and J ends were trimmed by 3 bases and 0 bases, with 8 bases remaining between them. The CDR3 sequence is CASSFRGTNYGYTF. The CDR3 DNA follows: TGTGCCAGCAGCTTTAGGGGGACTAACTATGGCTACACCTTC.

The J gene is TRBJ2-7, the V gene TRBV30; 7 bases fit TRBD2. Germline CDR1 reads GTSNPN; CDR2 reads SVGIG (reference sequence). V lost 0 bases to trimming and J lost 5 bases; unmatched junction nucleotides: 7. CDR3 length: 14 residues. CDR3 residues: CAWSVSGGPHEQYF. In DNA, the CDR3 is TGTGCCTGGAGTGTGTCGGGGGGACCACACGAGCAGTACTTC.

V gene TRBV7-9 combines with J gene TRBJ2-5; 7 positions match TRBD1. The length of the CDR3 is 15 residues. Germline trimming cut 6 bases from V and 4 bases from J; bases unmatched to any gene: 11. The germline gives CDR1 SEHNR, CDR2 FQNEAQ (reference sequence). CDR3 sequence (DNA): TGTGCCAGCAGTCTACCTAAGGGACAGTTAGAGACCCAGTACTTC. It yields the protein CASSLPKGQLETQYF.

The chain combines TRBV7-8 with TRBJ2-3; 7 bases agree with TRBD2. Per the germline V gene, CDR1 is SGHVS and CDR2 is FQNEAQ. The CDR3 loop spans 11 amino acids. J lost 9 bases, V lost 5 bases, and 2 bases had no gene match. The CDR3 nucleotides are TGTGCCAGCAGCCCCGGGGGGACGCAGTATTTT. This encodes CASSPGGTQYF. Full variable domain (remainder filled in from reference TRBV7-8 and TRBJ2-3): GAGVSQSPRYKVAKRGQDVALRCDPISGHVSLFWYQQALGQGPEFLTYFQNEAQLDKSGLPSDRFFAERPEGSVSTLKIQRTQQEDSAVYLCASSPGGTQYFGPGTRLTVL.

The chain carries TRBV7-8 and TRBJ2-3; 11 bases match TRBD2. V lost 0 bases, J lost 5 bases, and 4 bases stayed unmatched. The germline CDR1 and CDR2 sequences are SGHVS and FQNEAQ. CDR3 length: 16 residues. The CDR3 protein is CASSLALAGGVDTQYF. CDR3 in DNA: TGTGCCAGCAGCTTAGCCCTAGCGGGAGGTGTAGATACGCAGTATTTT.

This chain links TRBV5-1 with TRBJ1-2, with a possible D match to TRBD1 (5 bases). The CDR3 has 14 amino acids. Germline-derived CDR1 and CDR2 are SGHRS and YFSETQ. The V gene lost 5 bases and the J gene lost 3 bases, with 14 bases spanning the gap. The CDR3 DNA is TGCGCCAGCAGTATAAGGGGCATGGACTATGGCTACACCTTC. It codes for CASSIRGMDYGYTF.

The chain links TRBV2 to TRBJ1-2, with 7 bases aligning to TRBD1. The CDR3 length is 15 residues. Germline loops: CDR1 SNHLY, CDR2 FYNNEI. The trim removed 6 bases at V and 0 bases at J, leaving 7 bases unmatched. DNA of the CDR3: TGTGCCAGCAGCCTGACAGGGCTTTCTAACTATGGCTACACCTTC. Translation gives CASSLTGLSNYGYTF.

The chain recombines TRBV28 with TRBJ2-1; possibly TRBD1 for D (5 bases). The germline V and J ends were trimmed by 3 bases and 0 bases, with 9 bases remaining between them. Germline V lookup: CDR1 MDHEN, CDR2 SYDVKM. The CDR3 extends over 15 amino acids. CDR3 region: CASSLGLGSYNEQFF. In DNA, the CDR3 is TGTGCCAGCAGTTTGGGGCTTGGCTCCTACAATGAGCAGTTCTTC.

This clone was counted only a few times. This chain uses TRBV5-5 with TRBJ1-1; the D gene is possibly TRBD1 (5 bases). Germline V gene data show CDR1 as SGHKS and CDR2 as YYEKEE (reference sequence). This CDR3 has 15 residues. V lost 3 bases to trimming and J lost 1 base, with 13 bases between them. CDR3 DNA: TGTGCCAGCAGCTCGGGCGTTGGGGCGAACACTGAAGCTTTCTTT. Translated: CASSSGVGANTEAFF.

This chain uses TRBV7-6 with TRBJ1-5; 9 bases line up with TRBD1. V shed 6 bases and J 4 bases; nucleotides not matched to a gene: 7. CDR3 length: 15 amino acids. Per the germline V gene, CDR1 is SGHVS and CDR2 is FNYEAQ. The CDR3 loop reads CASSKETGGNQPQHF. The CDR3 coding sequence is TGTGCCAGCAGTAAGGAGACAGGGGGTAATCAGCCCCAGCATTTT.

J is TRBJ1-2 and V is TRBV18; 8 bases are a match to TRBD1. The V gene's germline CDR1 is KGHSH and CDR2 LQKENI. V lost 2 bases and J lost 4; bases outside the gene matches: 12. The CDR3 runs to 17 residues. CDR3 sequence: CASSPYTGTGPFYGYTF. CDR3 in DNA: TGTGCCAGCTCACCATACACTGGGACAGGACCCTTCTATGGCTACACCTTC.

This CDR3 is CASSSGSNQPQHF. The CDR3, as DNA: TGTGCCAGCAGCTCCGGTAGCAATCAGCCCCAGCATTTT. The V and J genes are TRBV5-4 and TRBJ1-5; D gene uncertain. The CDR3 spans 13 residues. From germline, CDR1 is SGHNT and CDR2 YYREEE (reference sequence). Trimming shortened V by 3 bases and J by 0 bases, and 4 bases separated the two germline ends. Filled out from reference TRBV5-4 and TRBJ1-5, the complete variable domain reads ETGVTQSPTHLIKTRGQQVTLRCSSQSGHNTVSWYQQALGQGPQFIFQYYREEENGRGNFPPRFSGLQFPNYSSELNVNALELDDSALYLCASSSGSNQPQHFGDGTRLSIL.

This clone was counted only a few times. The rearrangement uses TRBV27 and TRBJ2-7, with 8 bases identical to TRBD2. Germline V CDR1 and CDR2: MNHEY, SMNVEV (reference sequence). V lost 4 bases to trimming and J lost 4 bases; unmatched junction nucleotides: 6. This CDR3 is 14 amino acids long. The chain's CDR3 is CASSSQREWYEQYF. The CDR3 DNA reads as TGTGCCAGCAGTTCTCAGCGGGAGTGGTACGAGCAGTACTTC.

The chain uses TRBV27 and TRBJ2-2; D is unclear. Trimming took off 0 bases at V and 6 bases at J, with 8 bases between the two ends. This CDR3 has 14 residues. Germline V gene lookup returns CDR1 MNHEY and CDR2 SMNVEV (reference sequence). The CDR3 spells CASSLSSPPGELFF. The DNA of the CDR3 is TGTGCCAGCAGTTTATCGTCTCCCCCCGGGGAGCTGTTTTTT.

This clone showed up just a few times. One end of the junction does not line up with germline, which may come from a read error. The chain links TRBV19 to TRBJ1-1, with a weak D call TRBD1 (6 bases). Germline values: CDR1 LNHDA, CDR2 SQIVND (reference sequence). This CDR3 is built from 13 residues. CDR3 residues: CASNIQGGTEAFF. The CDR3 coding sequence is TGTGCCAGTAATATACAGGGAGGGACTGAAGCTTTCTTT.

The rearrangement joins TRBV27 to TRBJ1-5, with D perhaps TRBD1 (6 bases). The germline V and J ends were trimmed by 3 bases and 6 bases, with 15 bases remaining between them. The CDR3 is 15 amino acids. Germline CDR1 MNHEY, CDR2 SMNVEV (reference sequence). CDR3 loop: CASSFGGRGPQPQHF. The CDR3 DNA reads TGTGCCAGCAGTTTTGGCGGCAGGGGCCCTCAGCCCCAGCATTTT.

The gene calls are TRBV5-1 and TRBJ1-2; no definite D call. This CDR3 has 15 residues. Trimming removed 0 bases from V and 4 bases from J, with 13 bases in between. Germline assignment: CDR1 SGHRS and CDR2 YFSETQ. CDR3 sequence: CASSLDPGPFYGYTF. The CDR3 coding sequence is TGCGCCAGCAGCTTGGACCCGGGTCCTTTCTATGGCTACACCTTC.

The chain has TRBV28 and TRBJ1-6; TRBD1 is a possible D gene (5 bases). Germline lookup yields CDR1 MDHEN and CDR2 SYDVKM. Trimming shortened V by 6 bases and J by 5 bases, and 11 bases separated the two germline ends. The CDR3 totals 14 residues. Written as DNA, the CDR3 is TGTGCCAGCAGATTGGGGGGGAATAATTCACCCCTCCACTTT. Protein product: CASRLGGNNSPLHF.

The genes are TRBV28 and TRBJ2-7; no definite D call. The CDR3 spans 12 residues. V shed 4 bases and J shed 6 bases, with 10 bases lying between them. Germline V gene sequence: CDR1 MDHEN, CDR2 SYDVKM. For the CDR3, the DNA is TGTGCCAGCAGTTCAAACAGTGGCGAGCAGTACTTC. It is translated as CASSSNSGEQYF. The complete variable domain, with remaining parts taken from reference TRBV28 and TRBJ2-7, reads DVKVTQSSRYLVKRTGEKVFLECVQDMDHENMFWYRQDPGLGLRLIYFSYDVKMKEKGDIPEGYSVSREKKERFSLILESASTNQTSMYLCASSSNSGEQYFGPGTRLTVT.

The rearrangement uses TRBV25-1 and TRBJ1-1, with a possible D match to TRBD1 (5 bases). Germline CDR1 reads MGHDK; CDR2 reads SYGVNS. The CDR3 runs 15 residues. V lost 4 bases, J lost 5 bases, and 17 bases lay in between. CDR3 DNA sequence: TGTGCCAGCAGTGGCCTTGGACGGGCAGGGACTGAAGCTTTCTTT. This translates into CASSGLGRAGTEAFF.

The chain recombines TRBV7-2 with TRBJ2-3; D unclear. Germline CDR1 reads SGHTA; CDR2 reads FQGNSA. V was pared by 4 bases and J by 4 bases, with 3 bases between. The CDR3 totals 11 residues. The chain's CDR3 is CASSWPDTQYF. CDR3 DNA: TGTGCCAGCAGCTGGCCAGATACGCAGTATTTT. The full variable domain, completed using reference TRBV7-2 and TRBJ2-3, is GAGVSQSPSNKVTEKGKDVELRCDPISGHTALYWYRQSLGQGLEFLIYFQGNSAPDKSGLPSDRFSAERTGGSVSTLTIQRTQQEDSAVYLCASSWPDTQYFGPGTRLTVL.